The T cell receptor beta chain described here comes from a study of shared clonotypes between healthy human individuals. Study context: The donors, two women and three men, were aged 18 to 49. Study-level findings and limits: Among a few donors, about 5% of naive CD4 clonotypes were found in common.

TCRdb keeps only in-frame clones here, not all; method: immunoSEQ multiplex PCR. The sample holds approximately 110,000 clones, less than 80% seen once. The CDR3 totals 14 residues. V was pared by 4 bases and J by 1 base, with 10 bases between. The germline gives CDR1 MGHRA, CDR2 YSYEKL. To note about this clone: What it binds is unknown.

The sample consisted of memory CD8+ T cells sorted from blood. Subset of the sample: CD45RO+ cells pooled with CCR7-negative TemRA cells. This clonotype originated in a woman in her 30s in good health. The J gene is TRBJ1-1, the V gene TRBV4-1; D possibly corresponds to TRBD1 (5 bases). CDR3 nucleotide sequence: TGCGCCAGCAGCCCCCAAAGGGGGAACACTGAAGCTTTCTTT. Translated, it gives CASSPQRGNTEAFF.